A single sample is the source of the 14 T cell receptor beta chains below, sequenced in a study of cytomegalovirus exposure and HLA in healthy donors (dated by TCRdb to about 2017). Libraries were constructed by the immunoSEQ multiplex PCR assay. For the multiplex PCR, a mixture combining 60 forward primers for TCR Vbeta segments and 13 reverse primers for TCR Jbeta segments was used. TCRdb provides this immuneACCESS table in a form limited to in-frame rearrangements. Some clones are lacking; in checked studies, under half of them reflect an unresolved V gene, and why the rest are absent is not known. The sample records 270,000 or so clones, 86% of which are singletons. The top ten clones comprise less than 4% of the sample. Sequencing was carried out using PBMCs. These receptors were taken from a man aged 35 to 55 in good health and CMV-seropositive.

The DNA of the CDR3 is TGTGCCAGCAGCTTTGCGGGGAGGAAGGATGAGCAGTTCTTC. This codes for CASSFAGRKDEQFF. The gene calls are TRBV7-8 and TRBJ2-1; possible D gene TRBD2, 6 bases. The CDR3 is 14 amino acids. CDR1 SGHVS and CDR2 FQNEAQ come from the germline V gene. V lost 3 bases, J lost 8 bases, and 14 bases lay in between. The variable domain in full, completed from reference TRBV7-8 and TRBJ2-1, reads GAGVSQSPRYKVAKRGQDVALRCDPISGHVSLFWYQQALGQGPEFLTYFQNEAQLDKSGLPSDRFFAERPEGSVSTLKIQRTQQEDSAVYLCASSFAGRKDEQFFGPGTRLTVL.

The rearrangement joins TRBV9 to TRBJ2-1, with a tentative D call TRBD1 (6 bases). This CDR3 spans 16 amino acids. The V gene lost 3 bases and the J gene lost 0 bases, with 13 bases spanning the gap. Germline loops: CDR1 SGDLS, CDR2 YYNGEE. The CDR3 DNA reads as TGTGCCAGCAGCGCCCGACAGGTAAGCTCCTACAATGAGCAGTTCTTC. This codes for CASSARQVSSYNEQFF.

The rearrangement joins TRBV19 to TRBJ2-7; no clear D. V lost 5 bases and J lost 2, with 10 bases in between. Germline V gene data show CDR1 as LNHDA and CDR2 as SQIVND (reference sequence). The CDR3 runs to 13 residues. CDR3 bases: TGTGCCAGTAGTGTAACAGTTGCCTACGAGCAGTACTTC. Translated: CASSVTVAYEQYF. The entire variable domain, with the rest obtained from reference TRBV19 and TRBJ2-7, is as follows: DGGITQSPKYLFRKEGQNVTLSCEQNLNHDAMYWYRQDPGQGLRLIYYSQIVNDFQKGDIAEGYSVSREKKESFPLTVTSAQKNPTAFYLCASSVTVAYEQYFGPGTRLTVT.

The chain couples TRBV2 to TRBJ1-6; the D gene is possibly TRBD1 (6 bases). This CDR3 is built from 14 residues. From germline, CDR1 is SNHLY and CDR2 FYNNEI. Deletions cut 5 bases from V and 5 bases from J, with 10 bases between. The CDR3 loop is CASSRQANNSPLHF. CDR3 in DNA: TGTGCCAGCAGTAGACAGGCCAATAATTCACCCCTCCACTTT.

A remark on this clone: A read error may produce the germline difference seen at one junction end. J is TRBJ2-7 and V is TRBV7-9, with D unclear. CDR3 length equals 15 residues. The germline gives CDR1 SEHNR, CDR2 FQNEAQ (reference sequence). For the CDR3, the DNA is TGTTCCAGCAGCTTGAGGCAGTCCGCCTCCTACGAGCAGTACTTC. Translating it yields CSSSLRQSASYEQYF. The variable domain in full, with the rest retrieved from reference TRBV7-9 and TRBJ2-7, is DTGVSQNPRHKITKRGQNVTFRCDPISEHNRLYWYRQTLGQGPEFLTYFQNEAQLEKSRLLSDRFSAERPKGSFSTLEIQRTEQGDSAMYLCSSSLRQSASYEQYFGPGTRLTVT.

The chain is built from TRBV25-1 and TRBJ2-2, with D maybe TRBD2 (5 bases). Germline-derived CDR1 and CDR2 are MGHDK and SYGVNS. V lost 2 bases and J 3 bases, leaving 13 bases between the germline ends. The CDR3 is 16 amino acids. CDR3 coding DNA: TGTGCCAGCAGTGAAACCCGGATAGCGCACACCGGGGAGCTGTTTTTT. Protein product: CASSETRIAHTGELFF.

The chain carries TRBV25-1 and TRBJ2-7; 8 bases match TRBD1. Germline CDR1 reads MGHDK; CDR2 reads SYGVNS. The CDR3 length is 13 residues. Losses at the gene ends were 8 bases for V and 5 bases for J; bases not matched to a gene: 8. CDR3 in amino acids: CASGSTGVHEQYF. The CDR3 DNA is TGTGCCAGCGGCTCGACAGGGGTACACGAGCAGTACTTC.

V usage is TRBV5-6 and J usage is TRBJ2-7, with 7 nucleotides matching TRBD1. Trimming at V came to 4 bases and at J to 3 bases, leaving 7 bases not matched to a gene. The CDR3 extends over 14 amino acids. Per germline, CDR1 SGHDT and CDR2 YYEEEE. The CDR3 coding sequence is TGTGCCAGCAGCCTGGGGACAGTCAACTACGAGCAGTACTTC. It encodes CASSLGTVNYEQYF. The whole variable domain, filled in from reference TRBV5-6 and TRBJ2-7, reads DAGVTQSPTHLIKTRGQQVTLRCSPKSGHDTVSWYQQALGQGPQFIFQYYEEEERQRGNFPDRFSGHQFPNYSSELNVNALLLGDSALYLCASSLGTVNYEQYFGPGTRLTVT.

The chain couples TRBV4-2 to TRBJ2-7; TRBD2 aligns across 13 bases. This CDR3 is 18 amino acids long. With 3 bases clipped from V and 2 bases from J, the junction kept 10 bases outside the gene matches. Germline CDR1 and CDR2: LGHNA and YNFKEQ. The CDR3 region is CASSQARTSGSLAYEQYF. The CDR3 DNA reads TGTGCCAGCAGCCAGGCTCGGACTAGCGGGAGTTTAGCCTACGAGCAGTACTTC.

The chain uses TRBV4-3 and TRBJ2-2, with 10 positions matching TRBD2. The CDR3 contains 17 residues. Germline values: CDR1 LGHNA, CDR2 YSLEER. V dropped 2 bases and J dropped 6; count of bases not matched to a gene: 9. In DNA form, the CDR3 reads TGCGCCAGCAGCCAAAGGTCTCTAGCGGGAGTACCCGGGGAGCTGTTTTTT. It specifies CASSQRSLAGVPGELFF.

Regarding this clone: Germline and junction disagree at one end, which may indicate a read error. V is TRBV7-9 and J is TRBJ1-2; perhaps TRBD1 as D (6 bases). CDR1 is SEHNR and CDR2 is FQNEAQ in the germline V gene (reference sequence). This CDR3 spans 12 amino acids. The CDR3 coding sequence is TGTTCCAGCAACAGGGATAACTATGGCTACACCTTC. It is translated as CSSNRDNYGYTF.

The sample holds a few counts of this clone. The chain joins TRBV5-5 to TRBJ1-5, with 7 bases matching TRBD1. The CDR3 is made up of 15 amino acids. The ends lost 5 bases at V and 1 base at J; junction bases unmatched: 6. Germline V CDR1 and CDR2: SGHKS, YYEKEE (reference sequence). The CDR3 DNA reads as TGTGCCAGCAGTTCACAGGGGCTAAGCAATCAGCCCCAGCATTTT. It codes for CASSSQGLSNQPQHF. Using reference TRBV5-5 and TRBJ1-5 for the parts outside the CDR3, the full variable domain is DAGVTQSPTHLIKTRGQQVTLRCSPISGHKSVSWYQQVLGQGPQFIFQYYEKEERGRGNFPDRFSARQFPNYSSELNVNALLLGDSALYLCASSSQGLSNQPQHFGDGTRLSIL.

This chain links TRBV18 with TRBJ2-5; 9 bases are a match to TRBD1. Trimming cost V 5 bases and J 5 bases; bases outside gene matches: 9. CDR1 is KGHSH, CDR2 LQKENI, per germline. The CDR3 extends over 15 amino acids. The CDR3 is CASSDQDRGGETQYF. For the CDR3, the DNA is TGTGCCAGCTCAGACCAGGACAGGGGCGGGGAGACCCAGTACTTC.

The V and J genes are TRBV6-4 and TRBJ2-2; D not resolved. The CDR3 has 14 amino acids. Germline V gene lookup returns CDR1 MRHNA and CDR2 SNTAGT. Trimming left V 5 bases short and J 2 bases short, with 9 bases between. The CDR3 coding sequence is TGTGCCAGCAGTTCCACTGCAAACACCGGGGAGCTGTTTTTT. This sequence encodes CASSSTANTGELFF.